Listed below are T cell receptor beta chains from one sample, sequenced in a study of T-cell reconstitution after alpha-beta-depleted transplantation in children. TCRdb called the PCR reads again in MiXCR, with one record for every CDR3 protein. The sample shows fewer than 700,000 distinct CDR3 sequences, over 10% of them seen only once. Source: PBMCs, mostly from graft donor cells, taken 360 days after TCRalphabeta/CD19-depleted stem cell transplant. These receptors were taken from a male patient aged 10 to 17 who had a stem cell transplant for acute myeloid leukemia, so the T cells may come from the graft donor. CDR3s leave out the opening cysteine and the closing phenylalanine or tryptophan. Each record gives: V gene, J gene, CDR3 protein.

TRBV4-2	TRBJ2-2	ASSLSWGENTGELF
TRBV20-1	TRBJ1-2	SAYARGNYGYT
TRBV6-1	TRBJ2-7	ASSQKAWNSEQY
TRBV2	TRBJ2-1	ANLPKGYYNEQF
TRBV10-3	TRBJ1-2	AISEGVADYGYT
TRBV28	TRBJ2-3	ASSLSRGGASPSWDTQY
TRBV6-4	TRBJ2-3	ASSDGQGSGDTQY
TRBV10-3	TRBJ2-7	AISKGVEQY
TRBV29-1	TRBJ1-1	SARGGAGEAF
TRBV4-3	TRBJ2-3	ASSQDSLQLTDTQY
TRBV29-1	TRBJ2-1	RPARDRYNEQF
TRBV7-2	TRBJ1-5	ASSGRAYSNQPQH
TRBV6-1	TRBJ2-5	ASGGRFRQETQY
TRBV18	TRBJ2-3	ASSPPTGPITDTQY
TRBV28	TRBJ2-1	ASSMTSGRAGEQF
TRBV20-1	TRBJ2-5	SAPQGTETQY